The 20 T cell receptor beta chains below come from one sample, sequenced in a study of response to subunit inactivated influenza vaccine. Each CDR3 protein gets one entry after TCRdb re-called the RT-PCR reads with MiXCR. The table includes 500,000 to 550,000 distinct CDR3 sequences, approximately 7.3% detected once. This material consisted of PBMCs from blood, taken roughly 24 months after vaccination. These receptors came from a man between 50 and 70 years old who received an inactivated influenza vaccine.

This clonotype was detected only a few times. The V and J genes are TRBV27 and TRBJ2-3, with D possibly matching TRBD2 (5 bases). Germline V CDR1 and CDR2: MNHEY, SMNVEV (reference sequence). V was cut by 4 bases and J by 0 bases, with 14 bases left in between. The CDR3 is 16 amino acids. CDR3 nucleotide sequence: TGTGCCAGCAGTTATCTTGCGGGCGACAGCACAGATACGCAGTATTTT. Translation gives CASSYLAGDSTDTQYF.

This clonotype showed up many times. The CDR3: CASSQGQLNTEAFF. CDR3 DNA: TGTGCCAGCAGCCAGGGACAGCTGAACACTGAAGCTTTCTTT. The chain has TRBV7-9 and TRBJ1-1; 7 positions match TRBD1. CDR3 size: 14 residues. V trimming: 5 bases; J trimming: 0 bases; junction bases outside the gene matches: 3. Germline lookup yields CDR1 SEHNR and CDR2 FQNEAQ (reference sequence).

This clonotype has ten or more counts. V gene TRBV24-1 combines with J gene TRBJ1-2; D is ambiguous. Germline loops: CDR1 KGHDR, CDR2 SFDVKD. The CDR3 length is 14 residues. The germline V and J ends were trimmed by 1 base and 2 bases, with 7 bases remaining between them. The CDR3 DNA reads TGTGCCACCAGTGATTTACAAAGCAACTATGGCTACACCTTC. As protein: CATSDLQSNYGYTF.

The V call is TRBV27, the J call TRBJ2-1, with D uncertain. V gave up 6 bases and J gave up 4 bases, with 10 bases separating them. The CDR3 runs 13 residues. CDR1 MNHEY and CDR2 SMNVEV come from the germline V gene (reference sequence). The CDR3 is CASSPVWYNEQFF. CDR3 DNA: TGTGCCAGCAGCCCGGTTTGGTACAATGAGCAGTTCTTC.

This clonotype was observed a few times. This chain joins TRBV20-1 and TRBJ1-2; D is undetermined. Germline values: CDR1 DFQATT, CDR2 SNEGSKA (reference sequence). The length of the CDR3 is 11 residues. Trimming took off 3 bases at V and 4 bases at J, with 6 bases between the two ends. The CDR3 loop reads CSASNPYGYTF. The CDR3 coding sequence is TGCAGTGCTAGTAACCCCTATGGCTACACCTTC.

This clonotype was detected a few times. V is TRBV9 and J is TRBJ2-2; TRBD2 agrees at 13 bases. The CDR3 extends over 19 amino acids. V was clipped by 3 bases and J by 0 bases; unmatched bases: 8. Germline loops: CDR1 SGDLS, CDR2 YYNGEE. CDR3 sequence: CASSDPGLAGSTNTGELFF. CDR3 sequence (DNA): TGTGCCAGCAGCGACCCGGGACTAGCGGGGTCTACGAACACCGGGGAGCTGTTTTTT.

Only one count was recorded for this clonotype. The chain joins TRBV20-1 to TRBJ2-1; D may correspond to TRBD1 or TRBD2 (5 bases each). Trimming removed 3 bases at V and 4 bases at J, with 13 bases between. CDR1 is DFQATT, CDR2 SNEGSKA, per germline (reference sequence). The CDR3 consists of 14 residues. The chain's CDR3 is CSARGVVGYNEQFF. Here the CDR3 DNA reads TGCAGTGCTAGGGGGGTGGTGGGTTACAATGAGCAGTTCTTC.

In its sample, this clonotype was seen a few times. CDR3 nucleotides: TGCGCCAGCAGCCGGATACTAGCGGGGAAAGAGACCCAGTACTTC. It specifies CASSRILAGKETQYF. The chain employs TRBV5-1 and TRBJ2-5; TRBD2 matches at 10 bases. Germline-derived CDR1 and CDR2 are SGHRS and YFSETQ. V shed 4 bases and J 3 bases; nucleotides not matched to a gene: 6. The CDR3 totals 15 residues.

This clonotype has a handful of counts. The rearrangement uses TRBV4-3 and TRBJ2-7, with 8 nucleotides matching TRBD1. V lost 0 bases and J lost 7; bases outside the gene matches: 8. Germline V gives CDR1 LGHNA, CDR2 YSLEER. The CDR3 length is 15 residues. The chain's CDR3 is CASSQEVQGAHEQYF. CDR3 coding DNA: TGCGCCAGCAGCCAAGAGGTCCAGGGGGCGCATGAGCAGTACTTC.

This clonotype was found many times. The CDR3 DNA follows: TGCAGCGTTGAAGATCAGCTAGAAACTAGCACAGATACGCAGTATTTT. Translated, it gives CSVEDQLETSTDTQYF. The chain links TRBV29-1 to TRBJ2-3; D is unclear. Germline values: CDR1 SQVTM, CDR2 ANQGSEA. V shed 0 bases and J shed 0 bases, with 13 bases lying between them. The CDR3 sequence is 16 residues long.

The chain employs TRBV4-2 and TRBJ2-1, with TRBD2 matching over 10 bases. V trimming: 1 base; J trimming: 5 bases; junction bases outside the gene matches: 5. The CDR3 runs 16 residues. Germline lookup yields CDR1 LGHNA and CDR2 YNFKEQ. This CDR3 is CASSQAGTSANNEQFF. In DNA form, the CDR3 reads TGTGCCAGCAGCCAAGCCGGGACTAGCGCCAACAATGAGCAGTTCTTC.

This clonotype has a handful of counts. CDR3 residues: CASSASIGGRNSPLHF. In DNA, the CDR3 is TGTGCCAGCAGTGCTTCCATTGGGGGTAGGAATTCACCCCTCCACTTT. The chain recombines TRBV6-1 with TRBJ1-6, with a tentative D call TRBD1 (5 bases). Trimming took 4 bases from V and 7 from J, leaving 17 bases between them. There are 16 residues in the CDR3. CDR1 and CDR2 (germline): MNHNS, SASEGT.

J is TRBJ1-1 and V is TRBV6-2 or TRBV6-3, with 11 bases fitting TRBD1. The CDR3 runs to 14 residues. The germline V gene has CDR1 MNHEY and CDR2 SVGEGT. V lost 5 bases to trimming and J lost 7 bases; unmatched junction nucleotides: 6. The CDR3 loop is CASSQTDRGLEAFF. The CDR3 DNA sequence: TGTGCCAGCAGTCAGACGGACAGGGGGCTTGAAGCTTTCTTT.

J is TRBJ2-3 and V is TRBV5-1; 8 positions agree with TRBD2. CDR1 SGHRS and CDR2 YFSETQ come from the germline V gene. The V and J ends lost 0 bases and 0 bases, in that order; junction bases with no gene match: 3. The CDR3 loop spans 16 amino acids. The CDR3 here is CASSLVASGSTDTQYF. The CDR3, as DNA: TGCGCCAGCAGCTTGGTGGCTAGCGGGAGCACAGATACGCAGTATTTT.

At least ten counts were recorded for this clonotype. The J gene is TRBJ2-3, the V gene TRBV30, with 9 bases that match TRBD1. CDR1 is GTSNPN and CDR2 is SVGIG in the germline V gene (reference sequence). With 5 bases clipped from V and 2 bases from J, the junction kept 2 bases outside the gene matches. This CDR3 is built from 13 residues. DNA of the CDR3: TGTGCCTGGGACAGGGGGAACACAGATACGCAGTATTTT. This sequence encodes CAWDRGNTDTQYF.

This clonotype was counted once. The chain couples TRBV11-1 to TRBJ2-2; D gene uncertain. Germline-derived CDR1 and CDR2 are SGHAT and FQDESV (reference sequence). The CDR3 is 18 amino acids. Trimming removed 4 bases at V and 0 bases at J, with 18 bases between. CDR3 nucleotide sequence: TGTGCCAGCAGCTACGTCCCTATCTTCCAACCGAACACCGGGGAGCTGTTTTTT. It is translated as CASSYVPIFQPNTGELFF. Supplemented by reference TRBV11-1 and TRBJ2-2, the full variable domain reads EAEVAQSPRYKITEKSQAVAFWCDPISGHATLYWYRQILGQGPELLVQFQDESVVDDSQLPKDRFSAERLKGVDSTLKIQPAELGDSAMYLCASSYVPIFQPNTGELFFGEGSRLTVL.

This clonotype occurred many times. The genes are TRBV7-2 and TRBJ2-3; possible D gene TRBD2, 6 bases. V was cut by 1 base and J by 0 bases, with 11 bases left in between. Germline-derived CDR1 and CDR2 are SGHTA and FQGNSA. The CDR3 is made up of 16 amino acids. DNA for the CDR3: TGTGCCAGCAGCTTAGAGGGCGGGGTTAGCACAGATACGCAGTATTTT. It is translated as CASSLEGGVSTDTQYF.

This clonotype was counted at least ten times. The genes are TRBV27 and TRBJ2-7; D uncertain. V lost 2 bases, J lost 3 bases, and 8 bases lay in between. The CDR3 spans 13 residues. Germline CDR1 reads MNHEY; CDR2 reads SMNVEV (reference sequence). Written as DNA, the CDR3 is TGTGCCAGCAGTTTAAGAGAGAGCTACGAGCAGTACTTC. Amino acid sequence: CASSLRESYEQYF.

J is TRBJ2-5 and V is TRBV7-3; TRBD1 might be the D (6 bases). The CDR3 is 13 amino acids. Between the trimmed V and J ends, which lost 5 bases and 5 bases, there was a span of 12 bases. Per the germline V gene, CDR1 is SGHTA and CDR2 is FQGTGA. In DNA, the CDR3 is TGTGCCAGCAGCGTAGACAGGCAGGAGACCCAGTACTTC. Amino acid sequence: CASSVDRQETQYF.

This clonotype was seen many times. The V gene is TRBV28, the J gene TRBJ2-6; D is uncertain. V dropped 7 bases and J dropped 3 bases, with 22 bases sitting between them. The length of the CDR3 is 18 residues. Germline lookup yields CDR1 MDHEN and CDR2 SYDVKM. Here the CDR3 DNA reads TGTGCCAGCACCCCTGGCGAGAGCGATTTCTTTGGGGCCAACGTCCTGACTTTC. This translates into CASTPGESDFFGANVLTF.